This TCR beta chain was recovered during a study of cytomegalovirus exposure and HLA in healthy donors. Study-level findings and limits: Evidence from a later analysis indicated that most CMV-associated TCR beta chains looked HLA-restricted.

The PCR employed 60 Vbeta primers together with 13 Jbeta primers. Original processing methods: Some 12 million shared chains were among the 60 million to 80 million unique TCR beta chains that a later analysis counted. Libraries were prepared by immunoSEQ multiplex PCR; TCRdb keeps only in-frame clonotypes and omits some of them. That table is the source of V, J and clone size, and D and trimming were worked out from the DNA. This sample has approximately 150,000 clones, with roughly three fifths found just once. This clone has only a few counts. Its specificity is unknown. V lost 5 bases and J lost 6; bases outside the gene matches: 7. The CDR3 runs to 15 residues. Looked up from germline, CDR1 is MNHNY and CDR2 is SVGAGI (reference sequence).

Sequencing was carried out using PBMCs. The V and J genes are TRBV6-6 and TRBJ2-4, with 10 bases lining up with TRBD2. This clonotype was obtained from a male donor in good health and CMV-seronegative. The CDR3 DNA follows: TGTGCCAGCAGTCCTCGAGCGGGGGGGGGAAACATTCAGTACTTC. Amino acids: CASSPRAGGGNIQYF.